The rows below give T cell receptor beta chains drawn from one sample of a study of OX40 agonist ivuxolimab in advanced cancers. Profiled with immunoSEQ multiplex PCR; TCRdb holds only in-frame clones, not every one. The profile shows approximately 81,000 clones, about 84% of them singletons. The sequences come from CD4+ or CD8+ T cells sorted from blood, collected in a trial of the OX40 agonist ivuxolimab. Receptor source: an adult with an advanced solid tumor such as melanoma, head and neck, liver or kidney cancer. The CDR3 runs from the conserved cysteine through the conserved F or W. D genes are given only for firm matches. Clone sizes are given selectively: once, few, many, or a class where the clone is expanded.

abundance	v_gene	d_gene	len	j_gene	CDR3aa	CDR3nt
-	TRBV7-8	TRBD2	17	TRBJ2-2	CASSSQVKAGGHGELFF	TGTGCCAGCAGCTCCCAGGTCAAGGCGGGGGGTCACGGGGAGCTGTTTTTT
-	TRBV6-6	-	12	TRBJ2-1	CASSSVYNEQFF	TGTGCCAGCAGTTCCGTCTACAATGAGCAGTTCTTC
-	TRBV2	-	12	TRBJ2-5	CASTPTGETQYF	TGTGCCAGCACTCCCACCGGGGAGACCCAGTACTTC
-	TRBV11-3	-	13	TRBJ2-5	CASSPPIGLTQYF	TGTGCCAGCAGCCCGCCAATCGGTCTGACCCAGTACTTC
-	TRBV6-5	TRBD1	14	TRBJ1-5	CASSYTGVSQPQHF	TGTGCCAGCAGTTACACAGGGGTCAGTCAGCCCCAGCATTTT
-	TRBV4-1	TRBD1	16	TRBJ2-7	CASSQGWTGGTYEQYF	TGCGCCAGCAGCCAAGGTTGGACAGGGGGGACCTACGAGCAGTACTTC
-	TRBV11-2	TRBD2	18	TRBJ2-5	CASSLGVYSGRGQETQYF	TGTGCCAGCAGCTTAGGAGTCTATAGCGGGAGAGGCCAAGAGACCCAGTACTTC
-	TRBV2	-	12	TRBJ2-7	CASSDDVNEQYF	TGTGCCAGCAGTGACGACGTCAACGAGCAGTACTTC
-	TRBV2	TRBD1	11	TRBJ1-1	CASRTGAEAFF	TGTGCCAGCAGAACAGGGGCTGAAGCTTTCTTT
-	TRBV7-2	-	12	TRBJ1-2	CASSPAGLPSTF	TGTGCCAGCAGCCCGGCGGGACTCCCTTCCACCTTC
many	TRBV6-5	TRBD1	15	TRBJ1-5	CASSPRTGSNQPQHF	TGTGCCAGCAGCCCTCGGACAGGTAGCAATCAGCCCCAGCATTTT